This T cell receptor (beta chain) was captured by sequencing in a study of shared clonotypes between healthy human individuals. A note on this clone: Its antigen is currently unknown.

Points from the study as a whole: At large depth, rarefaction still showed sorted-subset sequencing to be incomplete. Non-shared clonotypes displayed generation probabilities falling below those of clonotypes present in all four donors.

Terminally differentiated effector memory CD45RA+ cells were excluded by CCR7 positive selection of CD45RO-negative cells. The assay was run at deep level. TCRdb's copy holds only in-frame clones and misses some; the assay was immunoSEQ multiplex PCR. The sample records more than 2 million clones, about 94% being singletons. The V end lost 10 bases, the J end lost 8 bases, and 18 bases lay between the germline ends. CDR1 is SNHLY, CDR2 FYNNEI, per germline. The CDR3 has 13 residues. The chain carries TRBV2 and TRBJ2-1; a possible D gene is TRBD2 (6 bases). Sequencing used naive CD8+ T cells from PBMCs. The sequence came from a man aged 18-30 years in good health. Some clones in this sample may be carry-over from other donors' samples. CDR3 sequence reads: CATTGEAGDEQFF. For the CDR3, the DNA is TGTGCCACCACGGGGGAGGCCGGCGATGAGCAGTTCTTC.